This T cell receptor beta chain comes out of a study of CD8 T cells in ankylosing spondylitis. Scientists made TCR beta libraries using quantitative 5'-RACE with molecular barcodes. Using its own MiXCR run on the 5' RACE reads, TCRdb lists one record per CDR3 protein. The table lists 200,000 to 300,000 distinct CDR3 sequences, roughly 8.2% of them singletons. The germline V gene has CDR1 MNHEY and CDR2 SVGEGT. Deletions cut 2 bases from V and 0 bases from J, with 8 bases between. This CDR3 is built from 15 residues. This clonotype was observed at least ten times. Its antigen remains unknown. Study results and limitations: Ankylosing spondylitis blood appeared to carry a characteristic TCR beta motif of eight or nine highly homologous variants.

The chain links TRBV6-2 or TRBV6-3 to TRBJ2-4; D possibly corresponds to TRBD1 (5 bases). This clonotype originated in a female donor with ankylosing spondylitis or in good health (not recorded which). Input material: blood, either unsorted or a sorted T cell fraction (not recorded which). This CDR3 reads CASSYDSKAKNIQYF. CDR3 nucleotide sequence: TGTGCCAGCAGTTACGACAGCAAAGCCAAAAACATTCAGTACTTC.